Below are 19 T cell receptor beta chains sequenced from a single sample in a study of T cells in Graves' hyperthyroidism and ophthalmopathy. Using RNA transcripts as the source, TCR beta CDR3 regions were amplified. HTBI primers drove first-round RT-PCR of the TCR CDR3. MiXCR, run by TCRdb on the multiplex PCR reads, gives a single entry per CDR3 protein. The repertoire holds tens of thousands of distinct CDR3 sequences, 54% seen once, with 34% in the top ten. Sequenced sample: peripheral blood or thyroid tissue (not recorded which). Receptors originate from a man between 18 and 35 years old with Graves' hyperthyroidism.

On this clonotype itself: The final CDR3 position lacks the conserved phenylalanine or tryptophan, pointing to a likely read error. This sequence joins TRBV7-2 and TRBJ2-5; 9 nucleotides align to TRBD1. J gave up 0 bases and V 5 bases, and 7 bases lay outside the gene matches. The length of the CDR3 is 16 residues. Germline assignment: CDR1 SGHTA and CDR2 FQGNSA. The CDR3 protein is CASSAGQGMYQETQYS. For the CDR3, the DNA is TGTGCCAGCAGCGCGGGACAGGGAATGTACCAAGAGACCCAGTACTCC.

At least ten counts were recorded for this clonotype. The rearrangement joins TRBV29-1 to TRBJ2-7; possibly TRBD1 for D (7 bases). Between the trimmed V and J ends, which lost 7 bases and 9 bases, there was a span of 25 bases. This CDR3 is 14 amino acids long. The V gene's germline CDR1 is SQVTM and CDR2 ANQGSEA. DNA for the CDR3: TGCAGCGCAGGAGGGTACAGGGGTTTAGCAGGGCAGTACTTC. This sequence encodes CSAGGYRGLAGQYF.

The chain carries TRBV7-2 and TRBJ2-7; 10 bases match TRBD2. The CDR3 is 18 residues long. Germline loops: CDR1 SGHTA, CDR2 FQGNSA. V lost 5 bases to trimming and J lost 1 base; unmatched junction nucleotides: 14. For the CDR3, the DNA is TGTGCCAGCAGCCCGGGGCTAGCGGGAGCCTTAGGGTCCTACGAGCAGTACTTC. Translated, it gives CASSPGLAGALGSYEQYF.

In this sample, this clonotype turned up once. The rearrangement joins TRBV7-8 to TRBJ2-2, with D tentatively TRBD2 (6 bases). Deletions cut 4 bases from V and 8 bases from J, with 17 bases between. The CDR3 extends over 15 amino acids. The germline V gene has CDR1 SGHVS and CDR2 FQNEAQ. This chain's CDR3 is CASSYGTLTRGELFF. The DNA of the CDR3 is TGTGCCAGCAGCTATGGGACTTTAACAAGGGGGGAGCTGTTTTTT.

This clonotype was counted at least ten times. The rearrangement uses TRBV6-5 and TRBJ1-5; 7 bases agree with TRBD1. The ends lost 4 bases at V and 5 bases at J; junction bases unmatched: 5. This CDR3 region has 14 residues. Germline V gives CDR1 MNHEY, CDR2 SVGAGI. The chain's CDR3 is CASSFDRAHQPQHF. DNA of the CDR3: TGTGCCAGCAGTTTTGACAGGGCCCATCAGCCCCAGCATTTT.

The rearrangement joins TRBV29-1 to TRBJ2-5; D may match TRBD1 or TRBD2 (7 bases each). The CDR3 extends over 15 amino acids. Trimming shortened V by 2 bases and J by 1 base, and 14 bases separated the two germline ends. Germline assignment: CDR1 SQVTM and CDR2 ANQGSEA. DNA of the CDR3: TGCAGCGTTGAAACAGGGGAGGGGCGCCAAGAGACCCAGTACTTC. Translated: CSVETGEGRQETQYF. The whole variable domain, filled in from reference TRBV29-1 and TRBJ2-5, reads SAVISQKPSRDICQRGTSLTIQCQVDSQVTMMFWYRQQPGQSLTLIATANQGSEATYESGFVIDKFPISRPNLTFSTLTVSNMSPEDSSIYLCSVETGEGRQETQYFGPGTRLLVL.

This clonotype was seen ten or more times. The chain employs TRBV6-2 or TRBV6-3 and TRBJ2-5, with D perhaps assigned TRBD1 or TRBD2 (6 bases each). Germline V gene data show CDR1 as MNHEY and CDR2 as SVGEGT. This CDR3 contains 14 residues. V was pared by 7 bases and J by 2 bases, with 14 bases between. The CDR3 region has the DNA TGTGCCAGCAACGCGGGACAAGGGCAAGAGACCCAGTACTTC. Translation: CASNAGQGQETQYF.

This sequence joins TRBV7-2 and TRBJ2-7, with 8 bases lining up with TRBD1. From germline, CDR1 is SGHTA and CDR2 FQGNSA. The trim removed 5 bases at V and 0 bases at J, leaving 3 bases unmatched. There are 14 residues in the CDR3. The CDR3 spells CASSPRGRSYEQYF. The CDR3 coding sequence is TGTGCCAGCAGCCCCAGGGGGCGCTCCTACGAGCAGTACTTC.

The chain is built from TRBV14 and TRBJ2-7; 9 nucleotides agree with TRBD2. Per germline, CDR1 SGHDN and CDR2 FVKESK. The CDR3 runs to 15 residues. The V gene end was trimmed by 6 bases and the J gene end by 2 bases; junction bases not matched to a gene: 8. Here the CDR3 DNA reads TGTGCCAGCAGGCAGAGGGCGGGAGGGCCCTACGAGCAGTACTTC. It encodes CASRQRAGGPYEQYF.

This clonotype was seen many times. The chain links TRBV20-1 to TRBJ1-1; TRBD1 matches at 8 bases. The CDR3 consists of 13 residues. In germline, CDR1 is DFQATT, CDR2 SNEGSKA (reference sequence). J lost 3 bases, V lost 7 bases, and 7 bases had no gene match. CDR3 sequence (DNA): TGCAGTGGGGCAGGGGGCATGTACACTGAAGCTTTCTTT. It yields the protein CSGAGGMYTEAFF.

This chain links TRBV15 with TRBJ1-6, with unresolved D. Trimming stripped 8 bases from V and 0 bases from J, with 11 bases between. CDR1 is LNHNV, CDR2 YYDKDF, per germline (reference sequence). The CDR3 covers 15 residues. Here the CDR3 DNA reads TGTGCCACCCAGGACGGAAGCTCCTATAATTCACCCCTCCACTTT. As protein: CATQDGSSYNSPLHF.

As regards this clonotype: At one end the junction does not follow the germline gene, possibly because of a read error. The V call is TRBV5-1, the J call TRBJ1-2, with D possibly being TRBD1 (5 bases). The CDR3 has 15 amino acids. Germline assignment: CDR1 SGHRS and CDR2 YFSETQ. The CDR3 bases are TGTGCCAGCAGCTTGGCGGCCAGGGATTCAGGTGGCTACACCTTC. It codes for CASSLAARDSGGYTF.

The genes are TRBV20-1 and TRBJ1-2; the D gene is possibly TRBD1 (5 bases). Per the germline V gene, CDR1 is DFQATT and CDR2 is SNEGSKA (reference sequence). The ends were cut back, 3 bases at V and 3 bases at J, with 14 bases in the middle. This CDR3 is 14 amino acids long. The CDR3 region is CSARGDDRDYGYTF. The CDR3 DNA sequence: TGCAGTGCTAGGGGGGACGACAGAGACTATGGCTACACCTTC.

The rearrangement joins TRBV7-9 to TRBJ2-5, with D possibly TRBD1 on 5 matching bases. Germline V gives CDR1 SEHNR, CDR2 FQNEAQ (reference sequence). There are 15 residues in the CDR3. Trimming stripped 5 bases from V and 5 bases from J, with 18 bases between. The CDR3 sequence is CASSGRLTASETQYF. In DNA form, the CDR3 reads TGTGCCAGCAGCGGTCGGCTGACAGCCTCCGAGACCCAGTACTTC.

V is TRBV15 and J is TRBJ2-3; D is perhaps TRBD2 (5 bases). Germline V gene sequence: CDR1 LNHNV, CDR2 YYDKDF (reference sequence). Trimming cost V 3 bases and J 8 bases, with 9 bases left between them. The CDR3 totals 12 residues. For the CDR3, the DNA is TGTGCCACCAGCAGGGCAGAGGGTACGCAGTATTTT. Translating gives CATSRAEGTQYF. Supplemented by reference TRBV15 and TRBJ2-3, the full variable domain reads DAMVIQNPRYQVTQFGKPVTLSCSQTLNHNVMYWYQQKSSQAPKLLFHYYDKDFNNEADTPDNFQSRRPNTSFCFLDIRSPGLGDTAMYLCATSRAEGTQYFGPGTRLTVL.

The V call is TRBV25-1, the J call TRBJ1-6; 7 bases are shared with TRBD1. Losses at the gene ends were 7 bases for V and 16 bases for J; bases not matched to a gene: 7. The CDR3 runs to 11 residues. In germline, CDR1 is MGHDK, CDR2 SYGVNS. DNA of the CDR3: TGTGCCAGCACGGGGGGACAGCGGCTCCACTTT. Translating gives CASTGGQRLHF.

Comment on this clonotype: Germline is not matched at one junction end, which may reflect a read error. The V gene is TRBV7-8, the J gene TRBJ1-4, with a possible D match to TRBD1 (6 bases). CDR3 length: 14 residues. Germline V gene data show CDR1 as SGHVS and CDR2 as FQNEAQ. The CDR3 DNA sequence: TGTGCCGGCAGCCTACAGGGAGAGTATGAAAAACTGTCTTTT. As protein: CAGSLQGEYEKLSF.

Details on this clonotype: The junction and the germline gene differ at one end; a read error may be behind it. The chain joins TRBV7-8 to TRBJ1-5; 9 positions agree with TRBD1. Germline assignment: CDR1 SGHVS and CDR2 FQNEAQ. This CDR3 has 16 residues. CDR3 loop: CASSLEGGTGLQPQHF. CDR3 bases: TGTGCCAGCAGCTTAGAAGGCGGGACAGGGCTTCAGCCCCAGCACTTT. The full variable domain, rest sourced from reference TRBV7-8 and TRBJ1-5, is GAGVSQSPRYKVAKRGQDVALRCDPISGHVSLFWYQQALGQGPEFLTYFQNEAQLDKSGLPSDRFFAERPEGSVSTLKIQRTQQEDSAVYLCASSLEGGTGLQPQHFGDGTRLSIL.

The chain couples TRBV7-2 to TRBJ2-5; D is perhaps TRBD1 (5 bases). V was trimmed by 3 bases and J by 0 bases, leaving 11 bases between them. The germline V gene has CDR1 SGHTA and CDR2 FQGNSA. This CDR3 is 15 amino acids long. CDR3 bases: TGTGCCAGCAGCTTGTCCCCAGGGAACCAAGAGACCCAGTACTTC. As protein: CASSLSPGNQETQYF.